What follows describes a single T cell receptor (beta chain). Its antigen is as yet unknown. CDR1 and CDR2 (germline): SGDLS, YYNGEE. V was pared by 4 bases and J by 0 bases, with 17 bases between. This CDR3 has 17 amino acids. Assay: immunoSEQ multiplex PCR; the TCRdb copy retains only in-frame clones and omits some. The table has 34,000 or so clones, about 89% seen once; the top ten hold about 0.062%. These data belong to a study of regulatory dendritic cells for organ transplantation. Overall study findings and caveats: Among resting subsets, memory CD8+ cells contained the most alloreactive clonotypes. Naive CD4+ and CD8+ repertoires were highly diverse; memory CD8+ was most oligoclonal.

The rearrangement uses TRBV9 and TRBJ2-1, with a possible D match to TRBD2 (5 bases). Sequenced: naive CD4+ T cells from blood. Specified subset: CD45RA+ naive T cells. The sequence derives from a human donor in good health. For the CDR3, the DNA is TGTGCCAGCAGCCCCACGCTAGCTTCCGCCTCCTACAATGAGCAGTTCTTC. Protein product: CASSPTLASASYNEQFF.